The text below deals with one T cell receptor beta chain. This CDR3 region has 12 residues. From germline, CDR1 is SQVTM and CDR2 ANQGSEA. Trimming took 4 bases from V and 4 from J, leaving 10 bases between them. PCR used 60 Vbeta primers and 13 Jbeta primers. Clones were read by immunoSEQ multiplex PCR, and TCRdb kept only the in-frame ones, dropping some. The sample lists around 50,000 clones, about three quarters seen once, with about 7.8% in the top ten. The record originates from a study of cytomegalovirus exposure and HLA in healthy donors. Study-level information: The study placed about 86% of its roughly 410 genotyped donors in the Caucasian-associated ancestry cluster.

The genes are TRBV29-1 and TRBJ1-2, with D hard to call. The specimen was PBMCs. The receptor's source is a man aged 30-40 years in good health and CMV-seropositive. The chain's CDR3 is CSVVVQSYGYTF. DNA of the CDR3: TGCAGCGTTGTCGTTCAGTCCTATGGCTACACCTTC.